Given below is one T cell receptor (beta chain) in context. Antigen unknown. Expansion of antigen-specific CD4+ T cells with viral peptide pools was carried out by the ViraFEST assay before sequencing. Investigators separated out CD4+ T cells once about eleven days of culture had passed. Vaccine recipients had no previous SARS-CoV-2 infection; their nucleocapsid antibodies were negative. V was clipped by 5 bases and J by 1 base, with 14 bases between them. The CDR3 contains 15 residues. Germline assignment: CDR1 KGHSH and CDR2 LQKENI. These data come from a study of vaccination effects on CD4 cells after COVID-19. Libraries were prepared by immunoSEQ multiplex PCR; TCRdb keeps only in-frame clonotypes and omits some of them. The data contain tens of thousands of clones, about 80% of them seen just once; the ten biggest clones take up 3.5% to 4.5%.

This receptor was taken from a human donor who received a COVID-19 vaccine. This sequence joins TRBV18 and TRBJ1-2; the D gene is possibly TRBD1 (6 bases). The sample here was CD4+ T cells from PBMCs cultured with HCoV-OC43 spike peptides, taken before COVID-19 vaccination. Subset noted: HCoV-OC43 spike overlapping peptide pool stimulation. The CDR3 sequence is CASSSSTGLNYGYTF. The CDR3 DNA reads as TGTGCCAGCTCATCCTCGACAGGACTTAACTATGGCTACACCTTC.